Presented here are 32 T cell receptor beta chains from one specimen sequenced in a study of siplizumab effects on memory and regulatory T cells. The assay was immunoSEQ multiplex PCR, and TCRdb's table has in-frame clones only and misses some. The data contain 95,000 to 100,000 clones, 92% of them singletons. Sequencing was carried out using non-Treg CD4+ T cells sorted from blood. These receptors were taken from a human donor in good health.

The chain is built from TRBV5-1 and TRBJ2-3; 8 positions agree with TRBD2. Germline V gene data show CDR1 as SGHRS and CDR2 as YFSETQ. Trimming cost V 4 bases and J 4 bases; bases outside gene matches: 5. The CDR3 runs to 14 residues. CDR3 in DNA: TGCGCCAGCAGCCCGGGAGGGGGGGCAGATACGCAGTATTTT. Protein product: CASSPGGGADTQYF.

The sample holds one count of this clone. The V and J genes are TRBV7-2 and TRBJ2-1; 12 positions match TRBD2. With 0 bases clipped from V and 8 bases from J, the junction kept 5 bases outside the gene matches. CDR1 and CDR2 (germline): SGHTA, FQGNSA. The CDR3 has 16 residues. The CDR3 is CASSLALAGGGYEQFF. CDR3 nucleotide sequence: TGTGCCAGCAGCTTAGCACTAGCGGGAGGCGGGTATGAGCAGTTCTTC. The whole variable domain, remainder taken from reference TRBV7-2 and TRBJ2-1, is GAGVSQSPSNKVTEKGKDVELRCDPISGHTALYWYRQSLGQGLEFLIYFQGNSAPDKSGLPSDRFSAERTGGSVSTLTIQRTQQEDSAVYLCASSLALAGGGYEQFFGPGTRLTVL.

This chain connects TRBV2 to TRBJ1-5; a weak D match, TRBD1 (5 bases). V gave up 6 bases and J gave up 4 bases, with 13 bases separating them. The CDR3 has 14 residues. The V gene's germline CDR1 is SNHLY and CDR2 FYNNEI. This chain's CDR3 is CASSPPGGNQPQHF. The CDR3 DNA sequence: TGTGCCAGCAGCCCCCCTGGGGGGAATCAGCCCCAGCATTTT.

CDR3 sequence (DNA): TGTGCCAGCAGTTCCCCGTTGGGACAGCCAACTGAAGCTTTCTTT. Protein: CASSSPLGQPTEAFF. The chain uses TRBV28 and TRBJ1-1; 7 bases fit TRBD1. Trimming removed 4 bases from V and 5 bases from J; junction bases left unmatched: 10. Germline V lookup: CDR1 MDHEN, CDR2 SYDVKM. The CDR3 sequence is 15 residues long.

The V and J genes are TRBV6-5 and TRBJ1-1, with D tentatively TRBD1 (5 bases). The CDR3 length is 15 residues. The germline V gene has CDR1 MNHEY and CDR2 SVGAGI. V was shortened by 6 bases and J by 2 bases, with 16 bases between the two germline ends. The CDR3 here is CASRPGGSHNTEAFF. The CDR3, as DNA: TGTGCCAGCAGACCCGGGGGTAGCCATAACACTGAAGCTTTCTTT.

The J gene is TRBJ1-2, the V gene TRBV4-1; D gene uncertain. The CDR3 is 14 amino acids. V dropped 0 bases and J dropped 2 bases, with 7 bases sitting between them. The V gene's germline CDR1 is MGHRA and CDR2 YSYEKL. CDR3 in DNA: TGCGCCAGCAGCCAAGATCGGGGAAACTATGGCTACACCTTC. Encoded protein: CASSQDRGNYGYTF.

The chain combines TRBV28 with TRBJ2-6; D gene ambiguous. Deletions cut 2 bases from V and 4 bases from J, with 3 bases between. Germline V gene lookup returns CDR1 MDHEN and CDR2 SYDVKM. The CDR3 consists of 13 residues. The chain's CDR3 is CASSLGGANVLTF. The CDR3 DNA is TGTGCCAGCAGTTTAGGGGGGGCCAACGTCCTGACTTTC. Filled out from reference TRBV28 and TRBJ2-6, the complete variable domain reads DVKVTQSSRYLVKRTGEKVFLECVQDMDHENMFWYRQDPGLGLRLIYFSYDVKMKEKGDIPEGYSVSREKKERFSLILESASTNQTSMYLCASSLGGANVLTFGAGSRLTVL.

The CDR3 DNA reads as TGTGCCAGCAGCGAACTAGCGGGAGCCTACAATGAGCAGTTCTTC. Protein sequence: CASSELAGAYNEQFF. The rearrangement links TRBV11-3 to TRBJ2-1, with TRBD2 matching 11 bases. The CDR3 covers 15 residues. Trimming cost V 5 bases and J 2 bases; bases outside gene matches: 2. CDR1 SGHNT and CDR2 YENEEA come from the germline V gene.

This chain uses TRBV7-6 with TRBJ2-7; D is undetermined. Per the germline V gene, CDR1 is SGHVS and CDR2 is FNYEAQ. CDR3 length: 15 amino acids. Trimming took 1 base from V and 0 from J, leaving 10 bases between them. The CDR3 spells CASSLGRSLSYEQYF. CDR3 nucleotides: TGTGCCAGCAGCTTAGGACGGAGCCTCTCCTACGAGCAGTACTTC.

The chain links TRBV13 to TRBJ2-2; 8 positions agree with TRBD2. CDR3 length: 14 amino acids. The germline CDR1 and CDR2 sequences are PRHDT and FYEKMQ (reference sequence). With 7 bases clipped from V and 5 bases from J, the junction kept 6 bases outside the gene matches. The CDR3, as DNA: TGTGCCAGCACCCGGGGGGGGCAAACCGGGGAGCTGTTTTTT. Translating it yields CASTRGGQTGELFF.

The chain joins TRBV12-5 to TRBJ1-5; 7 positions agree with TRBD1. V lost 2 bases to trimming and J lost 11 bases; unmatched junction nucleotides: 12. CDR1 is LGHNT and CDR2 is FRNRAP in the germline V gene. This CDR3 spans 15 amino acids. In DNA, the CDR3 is TGTGCTAGTGGTTTGATTACAGGGGCCCCCTCGGCCCAGCATTTT. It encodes CASGLITGAPSAQHF.

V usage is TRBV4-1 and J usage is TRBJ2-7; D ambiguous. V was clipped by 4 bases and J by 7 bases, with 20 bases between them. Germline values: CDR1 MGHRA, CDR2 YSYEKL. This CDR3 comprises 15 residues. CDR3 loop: CASSLLSGLGREQYF. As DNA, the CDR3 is TGCGCCAGCAGCCTATTATCGGGTTTGGGAAGGGAGCAGTACTTC.

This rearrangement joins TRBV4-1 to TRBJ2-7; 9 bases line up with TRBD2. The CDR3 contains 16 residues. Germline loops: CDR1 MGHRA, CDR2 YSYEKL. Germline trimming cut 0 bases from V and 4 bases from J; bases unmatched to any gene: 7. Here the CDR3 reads CASSQDGSGREYEQYF. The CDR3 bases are TGCGCCAGCAGCCAAGATGGTAGCGGGAGAGAGTACGAGCAGTACTTC.

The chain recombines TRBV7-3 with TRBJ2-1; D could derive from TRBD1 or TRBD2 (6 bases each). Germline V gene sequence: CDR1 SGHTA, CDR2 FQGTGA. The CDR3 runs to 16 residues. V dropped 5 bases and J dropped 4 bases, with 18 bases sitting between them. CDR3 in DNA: TGTGCCAGCAGCCCTACGGGGGACACAGGATACAATGAGCAGTTCTTC. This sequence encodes CASSPTGDTGYNEQFF.

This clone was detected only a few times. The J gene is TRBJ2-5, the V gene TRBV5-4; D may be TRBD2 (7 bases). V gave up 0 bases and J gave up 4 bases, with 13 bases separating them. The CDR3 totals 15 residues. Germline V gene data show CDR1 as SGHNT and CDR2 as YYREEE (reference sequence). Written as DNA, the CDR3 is TGTGCCAGCAGCTTGGCGGGGGGCGGGTTAGAGACCCAGTACTTC. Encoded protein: CASSLAGGGLETQYF.

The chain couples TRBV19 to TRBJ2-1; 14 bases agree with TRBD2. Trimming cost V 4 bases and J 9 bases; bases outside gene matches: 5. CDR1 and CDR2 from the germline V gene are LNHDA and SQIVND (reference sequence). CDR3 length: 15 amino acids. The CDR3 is CASSTSTSGGGEQFF. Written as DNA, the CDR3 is TGTGCCAGTAGTACTTCGACTAGCGGGGGGGGTGAGCAGTTCTTC.

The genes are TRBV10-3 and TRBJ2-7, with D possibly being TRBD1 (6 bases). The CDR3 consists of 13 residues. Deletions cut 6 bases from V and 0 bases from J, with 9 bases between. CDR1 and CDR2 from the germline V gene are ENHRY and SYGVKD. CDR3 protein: CAIRDRSSYEQYF. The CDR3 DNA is TGTGCCATCAGAGACAGGAGCTCCTACGAGCAGTACTTC.

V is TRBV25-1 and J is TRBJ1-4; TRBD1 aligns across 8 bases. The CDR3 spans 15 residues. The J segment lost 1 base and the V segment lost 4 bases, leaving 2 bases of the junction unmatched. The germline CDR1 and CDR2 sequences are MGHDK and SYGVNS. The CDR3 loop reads CASSGTGGTNEKLFF. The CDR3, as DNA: TGTGCCAGCAGTGGAACAGGGGGAACTAATGAAAAACTGTTTTTT.

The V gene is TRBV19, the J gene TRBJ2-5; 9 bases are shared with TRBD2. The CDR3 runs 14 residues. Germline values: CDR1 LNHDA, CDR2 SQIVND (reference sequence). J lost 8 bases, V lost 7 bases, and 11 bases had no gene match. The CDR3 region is CASKEGSGRPTQYF. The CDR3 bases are TGTGCCAGTAAGGAGGGAAGCGGGAGGCCTACCCAGTACTTC. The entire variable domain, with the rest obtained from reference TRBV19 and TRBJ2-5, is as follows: DGGITQSPKYLFRKEGQNVTLSCEQNLNHDAMYWYRQDPGQGLRLIYYSQIVNDFQKGDIAEGYSVSREKKESFPLTVTSAQKNPTAFYLCASKEGSGRPTQYFGPGTRLLVL.

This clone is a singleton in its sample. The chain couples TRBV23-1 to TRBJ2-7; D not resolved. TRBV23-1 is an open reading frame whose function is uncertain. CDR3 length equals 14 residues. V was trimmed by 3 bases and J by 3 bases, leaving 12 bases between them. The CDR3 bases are TGCGCCAGCAGTCAGGTAGGGTCTAACTACGAGCAGTACTTC. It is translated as CASSQVGSNYEQYF.

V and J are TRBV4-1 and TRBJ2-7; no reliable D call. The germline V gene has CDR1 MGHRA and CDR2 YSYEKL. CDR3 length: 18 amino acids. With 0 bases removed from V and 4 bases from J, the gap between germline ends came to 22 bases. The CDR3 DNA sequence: TGCGCCAGCAGCCAAGATGGTCGCCCGATGGCGACGATTTACGAGCAGTACTTC. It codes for CASSQDGRPMATIYEQYF.

The CDR3 DNA is TGTGCCAGCAGCCTCACCTACGAGCAGTACTTC. It encodes CASSLTYEQYF. This sequence joins TRBV7-9 and TRBJ2-7; no definite D call. Germline V gives CDR1 SEHNR, CDR2 FQNEAQ (reference sequence). Trimming removed 5 bases from V and 2 bases from J, with 4 bases in between. The CDR3 sequence is 11 residues long.

This CDR3 reads CASSATGTSLWFF. CDR3 nucleotide sequence: TGTGCCAGCAGTGCCACCGGGACTAGCCTCTGGTTCTTC. The gene calls are TRBV6-6 and TRBJ2-1; 9 positions match TRBD2. J gave up 15 bases and V 5 bases, and 11 bases lay outside the gene matches. Germline V gene sequence: CDR1 MNHNY, CDR2 SVGAGI (reference sequence). This CDR3 contains 13 residues.

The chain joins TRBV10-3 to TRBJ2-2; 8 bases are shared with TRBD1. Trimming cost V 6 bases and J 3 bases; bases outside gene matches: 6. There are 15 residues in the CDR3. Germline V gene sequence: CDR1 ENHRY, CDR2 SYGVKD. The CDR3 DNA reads TGTGCCATCAGACAGGGGGTGAGGGACACCGGGGAGCTGTTTTTT. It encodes CAIRQGVRDTGELFF.

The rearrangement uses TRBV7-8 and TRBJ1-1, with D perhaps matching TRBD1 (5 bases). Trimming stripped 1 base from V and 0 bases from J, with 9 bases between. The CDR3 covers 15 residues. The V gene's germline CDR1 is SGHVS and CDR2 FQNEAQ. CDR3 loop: CASSLEGAVNTEAFF. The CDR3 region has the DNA TGTGCCAGCAGCTTAGAAGGGGCGGTGAACACTGAAGCTTTCTTT.

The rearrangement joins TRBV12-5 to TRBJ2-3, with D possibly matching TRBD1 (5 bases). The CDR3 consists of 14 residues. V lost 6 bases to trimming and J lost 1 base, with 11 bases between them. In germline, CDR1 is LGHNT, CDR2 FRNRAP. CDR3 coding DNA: TGTGCTAGTGGCCTTTCGACAGGCACAGATACGCAGTATTTT. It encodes CASGLSTGTDTQYF.

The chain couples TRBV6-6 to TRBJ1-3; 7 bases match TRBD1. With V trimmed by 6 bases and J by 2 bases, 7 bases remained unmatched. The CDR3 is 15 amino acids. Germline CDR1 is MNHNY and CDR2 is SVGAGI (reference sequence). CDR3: CASSPDREAGNTIYF. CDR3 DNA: TGTGCCAGCAGCCCAGACAGGGAGGCTGGAAACACCATATATTTT.

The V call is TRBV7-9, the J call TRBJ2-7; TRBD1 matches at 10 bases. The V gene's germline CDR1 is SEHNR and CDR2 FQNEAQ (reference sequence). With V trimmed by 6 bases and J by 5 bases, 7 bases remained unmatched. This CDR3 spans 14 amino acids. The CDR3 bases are TGTGCCAGCAGATTTAGCGACAGGGGGCACGAGCAGTACTTC. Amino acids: CASRFSDRGHEQYF.

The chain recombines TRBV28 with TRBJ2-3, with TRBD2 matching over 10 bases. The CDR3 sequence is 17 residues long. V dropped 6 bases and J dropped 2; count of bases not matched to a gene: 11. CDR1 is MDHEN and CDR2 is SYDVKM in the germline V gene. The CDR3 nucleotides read TGTGCCAGCAGCATAAGGGGTCTAGCGGGAGCCACAGATACGCAGTATTTT. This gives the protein CASSIRGLAGATDTQYF.

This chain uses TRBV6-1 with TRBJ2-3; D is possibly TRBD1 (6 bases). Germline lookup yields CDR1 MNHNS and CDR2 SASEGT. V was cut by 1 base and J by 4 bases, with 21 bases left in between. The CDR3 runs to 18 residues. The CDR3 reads CASSEGRSRGERADTQYF. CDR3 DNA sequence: TGTGCCAGCAGTGAAGGGCGGTCCAGGGGCGAGCGAGCAGATACGCAGTATTTT.

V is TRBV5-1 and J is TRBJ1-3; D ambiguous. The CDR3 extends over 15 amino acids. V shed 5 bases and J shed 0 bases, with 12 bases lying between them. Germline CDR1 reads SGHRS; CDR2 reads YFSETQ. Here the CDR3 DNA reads TGCGCCAGCAGATCGGACCCGAGCTCTGGAAACACCATATATTTT. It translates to CASRSDPSSGNTIYF.

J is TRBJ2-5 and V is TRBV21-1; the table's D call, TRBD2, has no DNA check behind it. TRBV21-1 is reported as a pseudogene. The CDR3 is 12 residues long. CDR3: CASSISAETQYF. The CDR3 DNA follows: TGTGCCAGCAGCATTAGCGCGGAGACCCAGTACTTC.